Each of the 32 T cell receptor beta chains below was sequenced from the same sample in a study of Ad26.COV2.S vaccination and SARS-CoV-2 variants. Indicated treatment: some 20 received Ad26.COV2.S at low or high dose, single or two shots; a few received placebo; per-sample allocation not given. Sampling was done on day 63 after the first vaccine or placebo injection. Measured with immunoSEQ multiplex PCR; TCRdb has only the in-frame clones, and not every one. Here the sample spans 360,000 or so clones, over 75% being singletons. Source: peripheral blood, taken in a trial of Ad26.COV2.S vaccine versus placebo. The receptor source for this set is a person between 18 and 60 years old who received the Ad26.COV2.S COVID-19 vaccine or a placebo.

The chain carries TRBV11-2 and TRBJ2-7; unclear D gene. V lost 4 bases, J lost 0 bases, and 10 bases lay in between. Germline V CDR1 and CDR2: SGHAT, FQNNGV. The CDR3 runs to 14 residues. CDR3 loop: CASSYSRNSYEQYF. The CDR3 DNA sequence: TGTGCCAGCAGCTATTCCAGGAACTCCTACGAGCAGTACTTC.

This chain uses TRBV2 with TRBJ2-5; 8 bases match TRBD2. The CDR3 loop spans 14 amino acids. Per the germline V gene, CDR1 is SNHLY and CDR2 is FYNNEI. V lost 6 bases to trimming and J lost 4 bases; unmatched junction nucleotides: 7. CDR3 nucleotide sequence: TGTGCCAGCAGCCCCGGGGGGGGGAGAGAGACCCAGTACTTC. Translation: CASSPGGGRETQYF.

The chain carries TRBV18 and TRBJ2-1; 13 bases are a match to TRBD2. The CDR3 covers 15 residues. Trimming took 6 bases from V and 8 from J; bases not matched to a gene: 7. CDR1 and CDR2 from the germline V gene are KGHSH and LQKENI. The CDR3 here is CASSQGLAGRDEQFF. Written as DNA, the CDR3 is TGTGCCAGCTCTCAGGGACTAGCGGGGCGTGATGAGCAGTTCTTC.

This clone has a single count. The chain is built from TRBV5-1 and TRBJ2-1; 8 nucleotides agree with TRBD2. The CDR3 consists of 15 residues. V shed 2 bases and J 4 bases; nucleotides not matched to a gene: 5. Germline loops: CDR1 SGHRS, CDR2 YFSETQ. Written as DNA, the CDR3 is TGCGCCAGCAGCTTCCAGGTAGCGGGGTACAATGAGCAGTTCTTC. Translating gives CASSFQVAGYNEQFF.

The chain joins TRBV6-5 to TRBJ2-2; 9 positions match TRBD2. The CDR3 contains 16 residues. Germline CDR1 reads MNHEY; CDR2 reads SVGAGI. The trim removed 2 bases at V and 7 bases at J, leaving 8 bases unmatched. The CDR3 loop is CASSYRAGGRNGELFF. CDR3 nucleotide sequence: TGTGCCAGCAGTTACCGTGCGGGAGGGCGTAACGGGGAGCTGTTTTTT.

The V call is TRBV28, the J call TRBJ1-5; 8 bases are a match to TRBD1. J gave up 5 bases and V 4 bases, and 10 bases lay outside the gene matches. CDR3 length: 16 residues. Germline V gives CDR1 MDHEN, CDR2 SYDVKM. CDR3 protein: CASSSPAGGADQPQHF. The CDR3 DNA sequence: TGTGCCAGCAGTTCCCCGGCAGGGGGCGCCGATCAGCCCCAGCATTTT. Variable domain in full (rest from reference TRBV28 and TRBJ1-5): DVKVTQSSRYLVKRTGEKVFLECVQDMDHENMFWYRQDPGLGLRLIYFSYDVKMKEKGDIPEGYSVSREKKERFSLILESASTNQTSMYLCASSSPAGGADQPQHFGDGTRLSIL.

The chain carries TRBV5-5 and TRBJ2-1, with TRBD1 matching over 7 bases. The CDR3 length is 15 residues. CDR1 and CDR2 (germline): SGHKS, YYEKEE (reference sequence). The J segment lost 5 bases and the V segment lost 0 bases, leaving 5 bases of the junction unmatched. The CDR3 region is CASSLGVDRDNEQFF. For the CDR3, the DNA is TGTGCCAGCAGCTTGGGTGTTGACAGGGACAATGAGCAGTTCTTC.

The rearrangement uses TRBV5-6 and TRBJ2-5, with TRBD1 identical over 7 bases. Germline V gene lookup returns CDR1 SGHDT and CDR2 YYEEEE. V was pared by 1 base and J by 4 bases, with 10 bases of the junction left unmatched. The CDR3 totals 16 residues. The CDR3 spells CASSLNHRGFAETQYF. CDR3 nucleotide sequence: TGTGCCAGCAGCTTGAACCACAGGGGTTTTGCAGAGACCCAGTACTTC.

V and J are TRBV24-1 and TRBJ1-5, with D perhaps matching TRBD1 (6 bases). V was clipped by 10 bases and J by 3 bases, with 15 bases between them. The CDR3 extends over 14 amino acids. The germline V gene encodes CDR1 KGHDR and CDR2 SFDVKD. CDR3 region: CATQAGVSNQPQHF. CDR3 coding DNA: TGTGCCACTCAAGCAGGGGTCTCCAATCAGCCCCAGCATTTT.

This clone showed up just a few times. The rearrangement joins TRBV7-6 to TRBJ2-1; possible D gene TRBD1, 5 bases. CDR3 length: 15 amino acids. With 1 base removed from V and 4 bases from J, the gap between germline ends came to 11 bases. Germline CDR1 and CDR2: SGHVS and FNYEAQ. CDR3: CASSLDAGQYNEQFF. The CDR3 DNA reads TGTGCCAGCAGCTTAGACGCCGGACAATACAATGAGCAGTTCTTC.

This clone showed up just a few times. This sequence joins TRBV25-1 and TRBJ2-1, with 9 bases identical to TRBD2. The germline gives CDR1 MGHDK, CDR2 SYGVNS. The CDR3 is made up of 17 amino acids. After removal of 4 bases from V and 2 bases from J, the junction contained 9 bases not matched to a gene. The CDR3, as DNA: TGTGCCAGCAGTGGTTCTACGATAGCGGGAGCCTACAATGAGCAGTTCTTC. It codes for CASSGSTIAGAYNEQFF.

The V and J genes are TRBV4-1 and TRBJ2-2; no definite D call. The length of the CDR3 is 17 residues. Germline values: CDR1 MGHRA, CDR2 YSYEKL. Trimming shortened V by 0 bases and J by 3 bases, and 14 bases separated the two germline ends. The CDR3 is CASSQELGLGYTGELFF. The DNA for the CDR3 is TGCGCCAGCAGCCAAGAGTTAGGCTTAGGGTACACCGGGGAGCTGTTTTTT.

The chain employs TRBV29-1 and TRBJ1-1; D is perhaps TRBD1 (5 bases). Trimming stripped 4 bases from V and 6 bases from J, with 15 bases between. The germline V gene has CDR1 SQVTM and CDR2 ANQGSEA. The CDR3 covers 13 residues. The CDR3 reads CSVGDSRGAEAFF. The CDR3 DNA sequence: TGCAGCGTTGGAGACAGCCGGGGAGCTGAAGCTTTCTTT.

The chain uses TRBV18 and TRBJ1-4, with TRBD1 identical over 7 bases. The length of the CDR3 is 13 residues. Germline values: CDR1 KGHSH, CDR2 LQKENI. J was trimmed by 8 bases and V by 4 bases; bases with no gene match: 4. The chain's CDR3 is CASSLRTGEKLFF. CDR3 coding DNA: TGTGCCAGCTCACTCAGGACAGGAGAAAAACTGTTTTTT. The full variable domain, with the rest looked up from reference TRBV18 and TRBJ1-4, is NAGVMQNPRHLVRRRGQEARLRCSPMKGHSHVYWYRQLPEEGLKFMVYLQKENIIDESGMPKERFSAEFPKEGPSILRIQQVVRGDSAAYFCASSLRTGEKLFFGSGTQLSVL.

The chain employs TRBV28 and TRBJ2-3, with 9 bases aligning to TRBD2. This CDR3 is 13 amino acids long. The trim removed 6 bases at V and 4 bases at J, leaving 2 bases unmatched. Germline lookup yields CDR1 MDHEN and CDR2 SYDVKM. The CDR3 region is CASRGLAPDTQYF. CDR3 nucleotides: TGTGCCAGCAGGGGACTAGCCCCAGATACGCAGTATTTT.

This clone was counted a single time. The rearrangement uses TRBV5-1 and TRBJ1-1; 10 positions agree with TRBD1. This CDR3 spans 15 amino acids. Germline V lookup: CDR1 SGHRS, CDR2 YFSETQ. V shed 2 bases, J shed 3 bases, and the junction held 4 bases outside the gene matches. CDR3 nucleotide sequence: TGCGCCAGCAGCTTCTGGGGGACAGGGGACACTGAAGCTTTCTTT. Translation gives CASSFWGTGDTEAFF.

The chain has TRBV6-5 and TRBJ2-2; D is uncertain. Between the trimmed V and J ends, which lost 4 bases and 2 bases, there was a span of 14 bases. The germline V gene encodes CDR1 MNHEY and CDR2 SVGAGI. The CDR3 has 16 amino acids. DNA for the CDR3: TGTGCCAGCAGTTCCTATCCGCGTATCAACACCGGGGAGCTGTTTTTT. This sequence encodes CASSSYPRINTGELFF.

This chain connects TRBV11-2 to TRBJ2-3, with D perhaps matching TRBD1 or TRBD2 (5 bases each). The CDR3 is 15 amino acids. The germline V gene has CDR1 SGHAT and CDR2 FQNNGV. The V gene lost 3 bases and the J gene lost 6 bases, with 16 bases spanning the gap. DNA of the CDR3: TGTGCCAGCAGCTTTGGAGCCCCGGGACCTGATACGCAGTATTTT. Protein: CASSFGAPGPDTQYF.

J is TRBJ2-3 and V is TRBV6-5; D gene unclear. Germline V gives CDR1 MNHEY, CDR2 SVGAGI. Trimming removed 1 base at V and 4 bases at J, with 3 bases between. This CDR3 spans 12 amino acids. The CDR3 DNA reads as TGTGCCAGCAGTTACTGGGCAGATACGCAGTATTTT. Translation gives CASSYWADTQYF.

The CDR3 region is CASSPRVAGFGEQYF. Written as DNA, the CDR3 is TGTGCCAGCAGCCCCAGGGTAGCGGGGTTTGGAGAGCAGTACTTC. The chain is built from TRBV6-5 and TRBJ2-7; 8 nucleotides line up with TRBD2. V gave up 6 bases and J gave up 7 bases; unmatched junction bases: 14. Germline CDR1 is MNHEY and CDR2 is SVGAGI. The CDR3 loop spans 15 amino acids.

The chain couples TRBV18 to TRBJ2-1; 8 positions agree with TRBD2. Germline CDR1 reads KGHSH; CDR2 reads LQKENI. The CDR3 is 17 residues long. V lost 2 bases and J lost 2; bases outside the gene matches: 8. In DNA form, the CDR3 reads TGTGCCAGCTCACCATCCCTGGCGGGAGGCACCTACAATGAGCAGTTCTTC. Translation: CASSPSLAGGTYNEQFF.

The V and J genes are TRBV9 and TRBJ2-5, with no clear D. This CDR3 spans 14 amino acids. The V end lost 0 bases, the J end lost 1 base, and 7 bases lay between the germline ends. CDR1 and CDR2 (germline): SGDLS, YYNGEE. CDR3 sequence: CASSVGGVQETQYF. The CDR3 region has the DNA TGTGCCAGCAGCGTAGGAGGAGTCCAAGAGACCCAGTACTTC.

CDR3 sequence (DNA): TGCGCCAGCAGCCAAGATCGGCTAGCCAAAAACATTCAGTACTTC. Residues: CASSQDRLAKNIQYF. The gene calls are TRBV4-3 and TRBJ2-4; D gene uncertain. V lost 0 bases to trimming and J lost 0 bases, with 6 bases between them. There are 15 residues in the CDR3. The germline gives CDR1 LGHNA, CDR2 YSLEER.

This clone was seen a handful of times. The V gene is TRBV19, the J gene TRBJ2-7; 8 bases agree with TRBD2. This CDR3 has 14 residues. V was pared by 3 bases and J by 0 bases, with 1 base of the junction left unmatched. Germline-derived CDR1 and CDR2 are LNHDA and SQIVND (reference sequence). CDR3 residues: CASSISGDSYEQYF. The DNA of the CDR3 is TGTGCCAGTAGTATTAGCGGGGACTCCTACGAGCAGTACTTC.

J is TRBJ2-3 and V is TRBV5-1; weak D call: TRBD2 (6 bases). The CDR3 totals 15 residues. Trimming took 4 bases from V and 2 from J, leaving 14 bases between them. In germline, CDR1 is SGHRS, CDR2 YFSETQ. The CDR3 bases are TGCGCCAGCAGCGTGACGGGACTCCTCACAGATACGCAGTATTTT. Translated: CASSVTGLLTDTQYF.

The chain couples TRBV9 to TRBJ2-1; 7 nucleotides agree with TRBD2. CDR1 SGDLS and CDR2 YYNGEE come from the germline V gene. The CDR3 loop spans 15 amino acids. J was trimmed by 5 bases and V by 4 bases; bases with no gene match: 9. The CDR3 reads CASSPGAGLNNEQFF. The CDR3 DNA is TGTGCCAGCAGCCCCGGAGCGGGACTTAACAATGAGCAGTTCTTC.

The chain combines TRBV6-5 with TRBJ1-4, with 8 bases aligning to TRBD1. The germline V gene has CDR1 MNHEY and CDR2 SVGAGI. The CDR3 totals 15 residues. The V gene end was trimmed by 8 bases and the J gene end by 2 bases; junction bases not matched to a gene: 7. Here the CDR3 DNA reads TGTGCCAGCGGACCCAGGACAGGGACTAATGAAAAACTGTTTTTT. It specifies CASGPRTGTNEKLFF.

The CDR3 nucleotides read TGTGCCAGCAGCCAACAAGAAGTCTATGGCTACACCTTC. The encoded protein is CASSQQEVYGYTF. This chain joins TRBV7-9 and TRBJ1-2; D is ambiguous. The ends were cut back, 5 bases at V and 4 bases at J, with 11 bases in the middle. The germline V gene encodes CDR1 SEHNR and CDR2 FQNEAQ (reference sequence). The CDR3 is 13 residues long.

The chain joins TRBV5-1 to TRBJ2-3; 12 positions match TRBD2. Germline values: CDR1 SGHRS, CDR2 YFSETQ. The CDR3 contains 18 residues. V was pared by 0 bases and J by 2 bases, with 7 bases of the junction left unmatched. The CDR3: CASSLVPGTSGYTDTQYF. The CDR3 DNA follows: TGCGCCAGCAGCTTGGTCCCCGGGACTAGCGGGTACACAGATACGCAGTATTTT.

V usage is TRBV29-1 and J usage is TRBJ2-7; 9 nucleotides match TRBD1. Trimming cost V 7 bases and J 3 bases; bases outside gene matches: 10. The length of the CDR3 is 14 residues. Germline V lookup: CDR1 SQVTM, CDR2 ANQGSEA. The CDR3 region has the DNA TGCAGCGCAAGGAGGGACAGGGAAGACTACGAGCAGTACTTC. Translated, it gives CSARRDREDYEQYF.

CDR3 coding DNA: TGTGCCAGCAGCTTAGCGGATCAGCCCCAGCATTTT. Its protein product is CASSLADQPQHF. V gene TRBV7-9 combines with J gene TRBJ1-5, with no clear D. Germline CDR1 reads SEHNR; CDR2 reads FQNEAQ (reference sequence). The CDR3 consists of 12 residues. Trimming stripped 0 bases from V and 5 bases from J, with 2 bases between.

The chain uses TRBV5-1 and TRBJ2-1; D remains ambiguous. V lost 0 bases and J lost 1, with 8 bases in between. CDR3 size: 15 residues. CDR1 and CDR2 (germline): SGHRS, YFSETQ. CDR3 sequence reads: CASSLVAESYNEQFF. The CDR3 nucleotides are TGCGCCAGCAGCTTGGTGGCGGAATCCTACAATGAGCAGTTCTTC.